A single sample is the source of the 22 T cell receptor beta chains below, sequenced in a study of T-cell memory formation after mild COVID-19 (dated by TCRdb to about 2021). The method behind the library was 5' RACE. TCRdb records Illumina NovaSeq 6000 as the sequencer. TCRdb reanalyzed the raw reads on its own, using fastp at Q25 for trimming and MiXCR for clone calling, and kept in-frame beta chains. A single entry per CDR3 protein holds the most common genes and DNA from its merged rows. This sample holds some 300,000 distinct CDR3 sequences; around 19% were observed only once. Approximately 21% of the sample is taken by the ten largest. The sample comprised PBMCs or a T cell subset sorted from them (not recorded which). These receptor sequences come from a man between 18 and 35 years old who had mild COVID-19 (a few samples of this study predate the infection). The sample titles of this study are shuffled in the database, so cell type and time point are left out; the donor was told from shared clones.

This clonotype was seen a few times. The chain carries TRBV4-2 and TRBJ1-1; D unclear. Trimming left V 0 bases short and J 1 base short, with 6 bases between. Germline-derived CDR1 and CDR2 are LGHNA and YNFKEQ. CDR3 size: 14 residues. CDR3 sequence (DNA): TGTGCCAGCAGCCAAGATCCCAAGAACACTGAAGCTTTCTTT. Encoded protein: CASSQDPKNTEAFF.

V gene TRBV6-5 combines with J gene TRBJ1-3; D may be TRBD1 (6 bases). V was trimmed by 5 bases and J by 10 bases, leaving 12 bases between them. The CDR3 runs 12 residues. The germline V gene has CDR1 MNHEY and CDR2 SVGAGI. The CDR3 is CASSDRFSTIYF. The CDR3 coding sequence is TGTGCCAGCAGTGACAGGTTTTCTACCATATATTTT.

The chain uses TRBV9 and TRBJ1-3; no clear D gene. This CDR3 region has 15 residues. The germline V gene has CDR1 SGDLS and CDR2 YYNGEE. V was clipped by 0 bases and J by 0 bases, with 7 bases between them. CDR3 region: CASSVAFGSGNTIYF. The CDR3 DNA sequence: TGTGCCAGCAGCGTAGCTTTCGGCTCTGGAAACACCATATATTTT.

This clonotype has more than one count but fewer than ten. CDR3 sequence reads: CASTGVGRAAGELFF. The CDR3 DNA follows: TGTGCCAGCACAGGCGTTGGGAGGGCCGCCGGGGAGCTGTTTTTT. V and J are TRBV11-2 and TRBJ2-2, with 7 bases lining up with TRBD2. This CDR3 comprises 15 residues. The ends lost 7 bases at V and 6 bases at J; junction bases unmatched: 11. Germline V gives CDR1 SGHAT, CDR2 FQNNGV.

This chain links TRBV7-2 with TRBJ2-3, with D perhaps matching TRBD1 (6 bases). V was pared by 4 bases and J by 7 bases, with 15 bases between. The length of the CDR3 is 14 residues. Germline V gene lookup returns CDR1 SGHTA and CDR2 FQGNSA. DNA of the CDR3: TGTGCCAGCAGCTCCCTAGTAGGGGGATATACGCAGTATTTT. It encodes CASSSLVGGYTQYF. Supplemented by reference TRBV7-2 and TRBJ2-3, the full variable domain reads GAGVSQSPSNKVTEKGKDVELRCDPISGHTALYWYRQSLGQGLEFLIYFQGNSAPDKSGLPSDRFSAERTGGSVSTLTIQRTQQEDSAVYLCASSSLVGGYTQYFGPGTRLTVL.

This clonotype was recorded a few times. The chain uses TRBV5-1 and TRBJ2-2, with a tentative D call TRBD2 (5 bases). The CDR3 loop spans 15 amino acids. Per germline, CDR1 SGHRS and CDR2 YFSETQ. V dropped 1 base and J dropped 4 bases, with 11 bases sitting between them. CDR3 loop: CASSLIGVSTGELFF. In nucleotides, the CDR3 is TGCGCCAGCAGCTTGATCGGGGTTAGCACCGGGGAGCTGTTTTTT. The full variable domain, its missing parts supplied by reference TRBV5-1 and TRBJ2-2, is KAGVTQTPRYLIKTRGQQVTLSCSPISGHRSVSWYQQTPGQGLQFLFEYFSETQRNKGNFPGRFSGRQFSNSRSEMNVSTLELGDSALYLCASSLIGVSTGELFFGEGSRLTVL.

This sequence joins TRBV3-1 and TRBJ1-6; D unclear. Germline V CDR1 and CDR2: LGHDT, YNNKEL (reference sequence). V lost 1 base to trimming and J lost 7 bases, with 2 bases between them. The CDR3 spans 12 residues. This CDR3 is CASSQGNSPLHF. DNA of the CDR3: TGTGCCAGCAGCCAAGGGAATTCACCCCTCCACTTT. Filled out from reference TRBV3-1 and TRBJ1-6, the complete variable domain reads DTAVSQTPKYLVTQMGNDKSIKCEQNLGHDTMYWYKQDSKKFLKIMFSYNNKELIINETVPNRFSPKSPDKAHLNLHINSLELGDSAVYFCASSQGNSPLHFGNGTRLTVT.

The V gene is TRBV5-1, the J gene TRBJ2-3, with D uncertain. Trimming pared 4 bases from V and 6 bases from J, leaving 12 bases between. CDR1 and CDR2 (germline): SGHRS, YFSETQ. The CDR3 runs to 13 residues. CDR3 DNA sequence: TGCGCCAGCAGCCTGACTCCTCCGGATACGCAGTATTTT. Translated, it gives CASSLTPPDTQYF.

This clonotype is a singleton in its sample. The chain is built from TRBV28 and TRBJ1-1; TRBD1 matches at 7 bases. V shed 6 bases and J 4 bases; nucleotides not matched to a gene: 8. Germline CDR1 and CDR2: MDHEN and SYDVKM. This CDR3 contains 14 residues. The CDR3 DNA follows: TGTGCCAGCAGGAAGGGACAGTTTATCACTGAAGCTTTCTTT. Its translation is CASRKGQFITEAFF.

The CDR3: CASKNDRGTDTQYF. CDR3 DNA sequence: TGTGCCAGTAAAAACGACCGGGGCACAGATACGCAGTATTTT. The chain combines TRBV19 with TRBJ2-3; D ambiguous. The germline gives CDR1 LNHDA, CDR2 SQIVND (reference sequence). V shed 7 bases and J shed 1 base, with 12 bases lying between them. The CDR3 totals 14 residues.

The chain is built from TRBV24-1 and TRBJ2-5; D perhaps matches TRBD2 (6 bases). V was cut by 3 bases and J by 5 bases, with 15 bases left in between. CDR1 KGHDR and CDR2 SFDVKD come from the germline V gene. This CDR3 comprises 15 residues. The CDR3 loop reads CATSDTGGRWETQYF. The CDR3 bases are TGTGCCACCAGTGATACCGGGGGTCGGTGGGAGACCCAGTACTTC.

This clonotype has a handful of counts. This chain joins TRBV18 and TRBJ2-5; the D is unclear. Trimming stripped 3 bases from V and 2 bases from J, with 13 bases between. Germline V gene lookup returns CDR1 KGHSH and CDR2 LQKENI. The CDR3 extends over 15 amino acids. As DNA, the CDR3 is TGTGCCAGCTCACCTTCCGGACCTCCACAAGAGACCCAGTACTTC. As protein: CASSPSGPPQETQYF.

CDR3 region: CASSLGQFYAQGTEAFF. CDR3 nucleotide sequence: TGTGCCAGCAGCTTAGGACAGTTCTACGCCCAGGGAACTGAAGCTTTCTTT. This chain joins TRBV7-2 and TRBJ1-1, with D possibly being TRBD1 (5 bases). Germline V gene data show CDR1 as SGHTA and CDR2 as FQGNSA. The CDR3 extends over 17 amino acids. V lost 1 base and J 5 bases, leaving 20 bases between the germline ends. The full variable domain, in which reference TRBV7-2 and TRBJ1-1 provide the parts outside the CDR3, is GAGVSQSPSNKVTEKGKDVELRCDPISGHTALYWYRQSLGQGLEFLIYFQGNSAPDKSGLPSDRFSAERTGGSVSTLTIQRTQQEDSAVYLCASSLGQFYAQGTEAFFGQGTRLTVV.

This chain joins TRBV7-3 and TRBJ1-5, with D tentatively TRBD1 (5 bases). The CDR3 totals 13 residues. V dropped 5 bases and J dropped 10 bases, with 15 bases sitting between them. CDR1 is SGHTA, CDR2 FQGTGA, per germline. CDR3 protein: CASSPGTGSPQHF. The CDR3 nucleotides are TGTGCCAGCAGCCCCGGGACGGGATCTCCCCAGCATTTT.

V gene TRBV6-2 or TRBV6-3 combines with J gene TRBJ1-5, with no clear D. The germline V gene encodes CDR1 MNHEY and CDR2 SVGEGT. V was cut by 0 bases and J by 4 bases, with 13 bases left in between. CDR3 length: 16 amino acids. CDR3 in amino acids: CASSYSDGEWNQPQHF. DNA of the CDR3: TGTGCCAGCAGTTACTCGGACGGAGAGTGGAATCAGCCCCAGCATTTT.

The chain uses TRBV28 and TRBJ2-7; possible D gene TRBD2, 5 bases. Germline V gene lookup returns CDR1 MDHEN and CDR2 SYDVKM. V was shortened by 5 bases and J by 0 bases, with 8 bases between the two germline ends. There are 13 residues in the CDR3. The CDR3 DNA is TGTGCCAGCAGTATCACTAGCTCCTACGAGCAGTACGTC. Translated: CASSITSSYEQYV.

This clonotype was observed a handful of times. The gene calls are TRBV6-5 and TRBJ2-4, with D maybe TRBD1 (5 bases). The CDR3 totals 11 residues. Germline V gene lookup returns CDR1 MNHEY and CDR2 SVGAGI. Trimming removed 2 bases from V and 9 bases from J, with 5 bases in between. CDR3 sequence reads: CASSYQGIQYF. CDR3 in DNA: TGTGCCAGCAGTTACCAGGGCATTCAGTACTTC.

The chain links TRBV28 to TRBJ2-5; 10 nucleotides line up with TRBD1. The CDR3 is 15 residues long. The trim removed 5 bases at V and 5 bases at J, leaving 8 bases unmatched. Germline lookup yields CDR1 MDHEN and CDR2 SYDVKM. For the CDR3, the DNA is TGTGCCAGCAGTCCGCAGGGACAGGGGATCGAGACCCAGTACTTC. It is translated as CASSPQGQGIETQYF.

V usage is TRBV20-1 and J usage is TRBJ2-5; no clear D gene. The ends were cut back, 1 base at V and 2 bases at J, with 14 bases in the middle. Germline values: CDR1 DFQATT, CDR2 SNEGSKA (reference sequence). The CDR3 is 15 residues long. The chain's CDR3 is CSARGSPPGQETQYF. The CDR3 DNA reads as TGCAGTGCTAGAGGAAGCCCCCCCGGACAAGAGACCCAGTACTTC.

This CDR3 reads CASSLAGGGEQFF. CDR3 nucleotides: TGTGCCAGCAGTCTCGCTGGGGGGGGTGAGCAGTTCTTC. The chain links TRBV12-3 or TRBV12-4 to TRBJ2-1; 7 bases align to TRBD2. The ends lost 5 bases at V and 9 bases at J; junction bases unmatched: 7. The CDR3 is 13 residues long.

The CDR3 DNA reads TGTGCAAGTCGCTTAGCCGGACTAGTGAATGAGCAGTTCTTC. This gives the protein CASRLAGLVNEQFF. The rearrangement uses TRBV12-2 and TRBJ2-1; the D segment call TRBD2 is taken from the table without a DNA check. TRBV12-2 is a documented pseudogene. This CDR3 has 14 residues.

This clonotype has a handful of counts. V usage is TRBV13 and J usage is TRBJ2-1; the match to TRBD2 covers 7 bases. This CDR3 is 16 amino acids long. Germline V gives CDR1 PRHDT, CDR2 FYEKMQ (reference sequence). Germline trimming cut 1 base from V and 2 bases from J; bases unmatched to any gene: 5. For the CDR3, the DNA is TGTGCCAGCAGCTTAGAGGCGGGGGAGACCTACAATGAGCAGTTCTTC. The encoded protein is CASSLEAGETYNEQFF.